The 27 T cell receptor beta chains presented below share a single source sample, sequenced in a study of T cell responses to AZD1222 COVID-19 vaccine. Clones were read by immunoSEQ multiplex PCR, and TCRdb kept only the in-frame ones, dropping some. This sample has about 110,000 clones, with over 85% found just once. This specimen consisted of peripheral blood, obtained on day 0 of AZD1222 vaccination. The receptor source for this set is an adult in good health.

V gene TRBV9 combines with J gene TRBJ2-7; D possibly uses TRBD1 or TRBD2 (6 bases each). Germline CDR1 reads SGDLS; CDR2 reads YYNGEE. V gave up 4 bases and J gave up 4 bases, with 21 bases separating them. The CDR3 contains 16 residues. The CDR3 region is CASSFNEQGLDYEQYF. CDR3 nucleotides: TGTGCCAGCAGCTTCAACGAACAGGGACTTGATTACGAGCAGTACTTC.

The chain has TRBV15 and TRBJ2-4, with D perhaps TRBD2 (5 bases). With 3 bases removed from V and 0 bases from J, the gap between germline ends came to 21 bases. This CDR3 is 19 amino acids long. The germline CDR1 and CDR2 sequences are LNHNV and YYDKDF (reference sequence). CDR3 protein: CATSSRTKRGLLAKNIQYF. CDR3 DNA: TGTGCCACCAGCAGCCGTACCAAGCGAGGGTTACTAGCCAAAAACATTCAGTACTTC.

This chain joins TRBV19 and TRBJ1-2; possibly TRBD1 for D (5 bases). Germline loops: CDR1 LNHDA, CDR2 SQIVND (reference sequence). There are 15 residues in the CDR3. Trimming took off 1 base at V and 3 bases at J, with 12 bases between the two ends. Here the CDR3 reads CASSIVMGEDYGYTF. The CDR3 DNA follows: TGTGCCAGTAGTATAGTCATGGGGGAAGACTATGGCTACACCTTC.

The chain carries TRBV3-1 (or the pseudogene TRBV3-2) and TRBJ1-1; perhaps TRBD1 as D (6 bases). CDR3 length: 14 residues. V lost 3 bases and J lost 1, with 9 bases in between. Germline V lookup: CDR1 LGHDT, CDR2 YNNKEL (reference sequence). As DNA, the CDR3 is TGTGCCAGCAGCCAGGCAGGGGCGAACACTGAAGCTTTCTTT. Translating it yields CASSQAGANTEAFF.

V is TRBV6-5 and J is TRBJ1-1, with TRBD1 as a possible D gene (5 bases). Trimming took 8 bases from V and 4 from J, leaving 14 bases between them. Per the germline V gene, CDR1 is MNHEY and CDR2 is SVGAGI. The CDR3 spans 13 residues. The CDR3 sequence is CASGRERVTEAFF. The DNA for the CDR3 is TGTGCCAGCGGCAGGGAAAGGGTCACTGAAGCTTTCTTT.

In the case of this clone: Other DNA sequences in the sample encode the same CDR3. The J gene is TRBJ2-7, the V gene TRBV18; TRBD1 or TRBD2 may be the D gene (5 bases each). Trimming took off 2 bases at V and 2 bases at J, with 10 bases between the two ends. CDR3 length: 14 residues. CDR1 is KGHSH and CDR2 is LQKENI in the germline V gene. The chain's CDR3 is CASSPSGRTYEQYF. The CDR3 nucleotides read TGTGCCAGCTCACCATCGGGGCGAACCTACGAGCAGTACTTC. The full variable domain, its missing parts supplied by reference TRBV18 and TRBJ2-7, is NAGVMQNPRHLVRRRGQEARLRCSPMKGHSHVYWYRQLPEEGLKFMVYLQKENIIDESGMPKERFSAEFPKEGPSILRIQQVVRGDSAAYFCASSPSGRTYEQYFGPGTRLTVT.

This clone was detected only a few times. The chain employs TRBV6-1 and TRBJ1-1, with D hard to call. Germline CDR1 MNHNS, CDR2 SASEGT. This CDR3 has 16 amino acids. The V end lost 6 bases, the J end lost 0 bases, and 17 bases lay between the germline ends. The DNA of the CDR3 is TGTGCCAGCAGGGAATGGGGTCGGGGAGTGAACACTGAAGCTTTCTTT. It codes for CASREWGRGVNTEAFF.

The genes are TRBV19 and TRBJ1-2; unclear D gene. Germline CDR1 is LNHDA and CDR2 is SQIVND (reference sequence). Trimming stripped 5 bases from V and 7 bases from J, with 8 bases between. The CDR3 is 11 amino acids. CDR3 sequence (DNA): TGTGCCAGTAGTTCAGGCACTGGCTACACCTTC. Translated, it gives CASSSGTGYTF.

The CDR3: CASSPGRRSTDTQYF. For the CDR3, the DNA is TGCGCCAGCAGCCCGGGACGGCGAAGCACAGATACGCAGTATTTT. This rearrangement joins TRBV5-1 to TRBJ2-3, with D possibly called TRBD1 or TRBD2 (5 bases each). CDR1 and CDR2 (germline): SGHRS, YFSETQ. The V end lost 4 bases, the J end lost 0 bases, and 12 bases lay between the germline ends. The CDR3 has 15 residues.

The chain joins TRBV19 to TRBJ1-3; D is unresolved. The V gene's germline CDR1 is LNHDA and CDR2 SQIVND (reference sequence). Trimming shortened V by 7 bases and J by 2 bases, and 12 bases separated the two germline ends. This CDR3 is 14 amino acids long. In DNA, the CDR3 is TGTGCCAGTACAAATTTGTGGACTGGAAACACCATATATTTT. It codes for CASTNLWTGNTIYF.

The chain uses TRBV6-5 and TRBJ1-1; no definite D call. This CDR3 spans 15 amino acids. V dropped 2 bases and J dropped 1 base, with 11 bases sitting between them. CDR1 is MNHEY, CDR2 SVGAGI, per germline. The CDR3: CASSYEQLRNTEAFF. CDR3 in DNA: TGTGCCAGCAGTTACGAACAGCTTCGGAACACTGAAGCTTTCTTT.

The rearrangement joins TRBV5-1 to TRBJ2-1; D might be TRBD2 (6 bases). V was trimmed by 0 bases and J by 4 bases, leaving 11 bases between them. Germline V gene data show CDR1 as SGHRS and CDR2 as YFSETQ. This CDR3 contains 15 residues. DNA of the CDR3: TGCGCCAGCAGCTTGGTGGCGCGGGGATACAATGAGCAGTTCTTC. Residues: CASSLVARGYNEQFF.

This clone turned up a few times. The chain uses TRBV6-6 and TRBJ1-6, with a tentative D call TRBD1 (5 bases). CDR3 length equals 14 residues. V shed 5 bases and J shed 7 bases, with 12 bases lying between them. Germline CDR1 is MNHNY and CDR2 is SVGAGI (reference sequence). CDR3 sequence: CASSMQAGNSPLHF. CDR3 nucleotide sequence: TGTGCCAGCAGTATGCAAGCAGGGAATTCACCCCTCCACTTT.

The rearrangement links TRBV2 to TRBJ1-2; TRBD1 matches 10 bases. J lost 8 bases, V lost 8 bases, and 5 bases had no gene match. This CDR3 has 12 amino acids. The germline CDR1 and CDR2 sequences are SNHLY and FYNNEI. The CDR3 coding sequence is TGTGCCAGCGGGGGACAGGGGAGCGGCTACACCTTC. Encoded protein: CASGGQGSGYTF.

The genes are TRBV2 and TRBJ1-1; D unresolved. This CDR3 has 14 residues. Between the trimmed V and J ends, which lost 4 bases and 1 base, there was a span of 10 bases. Germline values: CDR1 SNHLY, CDR2 FYNNEI. Written as DNA, the CDR3 is TGTGCCAGCAGTGTCCGGCAGACGAACACTGAAGCTTTCTTT. This encodes CASSVRQTNTEAFF.

The chain is built from TRBV11-3 and TRBJ2-3; no reliable D call. Trimming left V 1 base short and J 4 bases short, with 9 bases between. From germline, CDR1 is SGHNT and CDR2 YENEEA. This CDR3 spans 14 amino acids. The CDR3 nucleotides read TGTGCCAGCAGCTTAGTGTCGAGATCAGATACGCAGTATTTT. It codes for CASSLVSRSDTQYF.

The chain carries TRBV20-1 and TRBJ1-1; D gene uncertain. Trimming stripped 3 bases from V and 1 base from J, with 9 bases between. There are 13 residues in the CDR3. From germline, CDR1 is DFQATT and CDR2 SNEGSKA (reference sequence). DNA of the CDR3: TGCAGTGCTAGTGGACTCTGGAACACTGAAGCTTTCTTT. As protein: CSASGLWNTEAFF.

This chain links TRBV7-2 with TRBJ1-5; D remains unclear. Germline V CDR1 and CDR2: SGHTA, FQGNSA. V was clipped by 1 base and J by 1 base, with 11 bases between them. There are 16 residues in the CDR3. CDR3 DNA sequence: TGTGCCAGCAGCTTAGGCCTCGGAGCGAGCAATCAGCCCCAGCATTTT. It encodes CASSLGLGASNQPQHF.

The J gene is TRBJ1-6, the V gene TRBV4-1, with D hard to call. Per germline, CDR1 MGHRA and CDR2 YSYEKL. The CDR3 length is 15 residues. V shed 3 bases and J shed 9 bases, with 15 bases lying between them. CDR3 in DNA: TGCGCCAGCAGCCAGGCCCGGGCCCTGAGTTCACCCCTCCACTTT. Translation: CASSQARALSSPLHF.

V gene TRBV9 combines with J gene TRBJ2-2; a possible D gene is TRBD2 (6 bases). The germline gives CDR1 SGDLS, CDR2 YYNGEE. This CDR3 spans 17 amino acids. The V and J ends lost 4 bases and 3 bases respectively, with 19 bases between them. In DNA, the CDR3 is TGTGCCAGCAGCTCCCTCTCGGGAGTCGTTTACACCGGGGAGCTGTTTTTT. This codes for CASSSLSGVVYTGELFF.

The chain carries TRBV5-1 and TRBJ1-4, with D perhaps TRBD1 (6 bases). The CDR3 is 15 residues long. V gave up 4 bases and J gave up 8 bases, with 18 bases separating them. Germline V gene data show CDR1 as SGHRS and CDR2 as YFSETQ. This CDR3 is CASSPGDTPREKLFF. The CDR3 nucleotides are TGCGCCAGCAGCCCAGGGGACACCCCGAGGGAAAAACTGTTTTTT.

In its sample, this clone was seen once. V and J are TRBV5-1 and TRBJ2-7; 7 nucleotides match TRBD2. The germline V gene has CDR1 SGHRS and CDR2 YFSETQ. The CDR3 totals 16 residues. The J segment lost 4 bases and the V segment lost 2 bases, leaving 12 bases of the junction unmatched. The chain's CDR3 is CASSFGRGEHLYEQYF. The CDR3 bases are TGCGCCAGCAGCTTCGGCCGGGGGGAGCATTTATACGAGCAGTACTTC.

The CDR3 DNA is TGTGCCAGCAGCCAAAGCTTCGACGGTTCACCCCTCCACTTT. Translating it yields CASSQSFDGSPLHF. The V call is TRBV3-1 (or the pseudogene TRBV3-2), the J call TRBJ1-6; D uncertain. V was trimmed by 2 bases and J by 9 bases, leaving 11 bases between them. Germline values: CDR1 LGHDT, CDR2 YNNKEL (reference sequence). The CDR3 extends over 14 amino acids.

This clone was seen ten or more times. The CDR3 loop reads CASSPRGVEANVLTF. CDR3 nucleotides: TGCGCCAGCAGCCCCAGGGGGGTGGAGGCCAACGTCCTGACTTTC. This sequence joins TRBV4-3 and TRBJ2-6, with D tentatively TRBD1 (7 bases). CDR3 length: 15 amino acids. Trimming left V 4 bases short and J 6 bases short, with 13 bases between. Germline V gene data show CDR1 as LGHNA and CDR2 as YSLEER.

The CDR3 sequence is CASSLELGTVPMNTEAFF. The CDR3 DNA reads TGTGCCAGCAGCTTAGAACTGGGGACAGTCCCTATGAACACTGAAGCTTTCTTT. The chain recombines TRBV11-3 with TRBJ1-1, with 7 nucleotides matching TRBD1. The CDR3 totals 18 residues. V was clipped by 0 bases and J by 0 bases; unmatched bases: 10. Germline lookup yields CDR1 SGHNT and CDR2 YENEEA. The full variable domain, rest sourced from reference TRBV11-3 and TRBJ1-1, is EAGVVQSPRYKIIEKKQPVAFWCNPISGHNTLYWYLQNLGQGPELLIRYENEEAVDDSQLPKDRFSAERLKGVDSTLKIQPAELGDSAVYLCASSLELGTVPMNTEAFFGQGTRLTVV.

The V gene is TRBV30, the J gene TRBJ1-5, with TRBD1 matching over 7 bases. The length of the CDR3 is 14 residues. Germline assignment: CDR1 GTSNPN and CDR2 SVGIG (reference sequence). V was pared by 0 bases and J by 9 bases, with 8 bases of the junction left unmatched. CDR3 DNA: TGTGCCTGGAGTGTACTGAGACAGGGATGGCCCCAGCATTTT. Encoded protein: CAWSVLRQGWPQHF. The variable domain in full, with the rest retrieved from reference TRBV30 and TRBJ1-5, is SQTIHQWPATLVQPVGSPLSLECTVEGTSNPNLYWYRQAAGRGLQLLFYSVGIGQISSEVPQNLSASRPQDRQFILSSKKLLLSDSGFYLCAWSVLRQGWPQHFGDGTRLSIL.

The V and J genes are TRBV5-1 and TRBJ1-1, with D maybe TRBD1 (5 bases). The ends were cut back, 3 bases at V and 1 base at J, with 13 bases in the middle. This CDR3 has 15 residues. CDR1 and CDR2 from the germline V gene are SGHRS and YFSETQ. The CDR3 here is CASSYPGYENTEAFF. In DNA form, the CDR3 reads TGCGCCAGCAGCTATCCAGGGTACGAGAACACTGAAGCTTTCTTT.